A selection of T cell receptor beta chains follows, all from one sample in a study of neurological immune-mediated disorders. From the 5' RACE reads, TCRdb called clonotypes with MiXCR, one entry per CDR3 protein. The sample lists 20,000 to 25,000 distinct CDR3 sequences, around 16% occurring once. Sequences were obtained from PBMCs. These receptors came from a female donor with HTLV-1-associated myelopathy (HAM/TSP). Both conserved end residues are part of each CDR3. A D gene is named only where the DNA matches it firmly. Clone size is stated in some rows and not others, as once, few, many or a class when expanded.

clone_size | j_call | v_call | d_call | cdr3_nt | cdr3_aa
many | TRBJ2-1 | TRBV4-3 | . | TGCGCCAGCAGCCAAGATACTAACAATGAGCAGTTCTTC | CASSQDTNNEQFF
few | TRBJ2-3 | TRBV20-1 | . | TGCAGTGCTAGAGTTCCGGGCACACATACGCAGTATTTT | CSARVPGTHTQYF
many | TRBJ1-1 | TRBV5-5 | . | TGTGCCAGCAGCTTGTCCCTCCGTATGAACACTGAAGCTTTCTTT | CASSLSLRMNTEAFF
. | TRBJ2-1 | TRBV20-1 | TRBD2 | TGCAGTGCCCTAGGGGGGACTAGCGGGAGGCGGAGTGAGCAGTTCTTC | CSALGGTSGRRSEQFF
many | TRBJ1-4 | TRBV19 | TRBD1 | TGTGCCAGTACCCACAGGGGGGGAAATGAAAAACTGTTTTTT | CASTHRGGNEKLFF
many | TRBJ2-2 | TRBV7-9 | . | TGTGCCAGCTGTCCGCATACCGGGGAGCTGTTTTTT | CASCPHTGELFF
many | TRBJ2-5 | TRBV20-1 | TRBD2 | TGCAGTGCTAGTGTCGGGGCGGGGGGGGAGACCCAGTACTTC | CSASVGAGGETQYF
medium-sized | TRBJ1-1 | TRBV7-3 | . | TGTGCCAGCAGCTTAACGCAGGACACTGAAGCTTTCTTT | CASSLTQDTEAFF
many | TRBJ2-7 | TRBV7-6 | TRBD2 | TGTGCCAGCAGCCTGACTAGCGGGAGATTTCACGAGCAGTACTTC | CASSLTSGRFHEQYF
. | TRBJ2-1 | TRBV11-3 | . | TGTGCCAGCAGCTTAATATTCTCGGACAATGAGCAGTTCTTC | CASSLIFSDNEQFF
many | TRBJ2-5 | TRBV4-1 | . | TGCGCCAGCAGCCAAGACTCGGGAATTAGAGAGACCCAGTACTTC | CASSQDSGIRETQYF
many | TRBJ2-3 | TRBV20-1 | . | TGCAGTGCTTTCAACTTCGGGAGCATGACAGATACGCAGTATTTT | CSAFNFGSMTDTQYF
many | TRBJ2-3 | TRBV20-1 | . | TGCAGTGCTAGAGAGCTAGCGAGCCCAGATACGCAGTATTTT | CSARELASPDTQYF
medium-sized | TRBJ2-3 | TRBV20-1 | . | TGCAGTGCTAGTCAGATCGCTCACACTAGGACAGATACGCAGTATTTT | CSASQIAHTRTDTQYF
many | TRBJ2-7 | TRBV5-1 | TRBD2 | TGCGCCAGCAGCCAAACTAGCGTAGGAACCTCCTACGAGCAGTACTTC | CASSQTSVGTSYEQYF
many | TRBJ2-5 | TRBV20-1 | . | TGCAGTGCTAGCCCTGGCCCGCAAGAGACCCAGTACTTC | CSASPGPQETQYF
many | TRBJ2-1 | TRBV5-5 | TRBD2 | TGTGCCAGCAGCCTCTGCGAGCGGGGGAACTACAATGAGCAGTTCTTC | CASSLCERGNYNEQFF
. | TRBJ2-3 | TRBV6-6 | . | TGTGCCAGCAGTCTCGGCTGGGCTAAAGATACGCAGTATTTT | CASSLGWAKDTQYF
many | TRBJ2-5 | TRBV12-3/TRBV12-4 | . | TGTGCCAGCAGTTTAGCCGGGACGATCCAAGAGACCCAGTACTTC | CASSLAGTIQETQYF
medium-sized | TRBJ2-5 | TRBV6-6 | . | TGTGCCAGCAGTTACTCGGTAGCGTATGAGACCCAGTACTTC | CASSYSVAYETQYF
medium-sized | TRBJ2-7 | TRBV20-1 | . | TGCAGTGCGCCAGGGGTCTACGAGCAGTACTTC | CSAPGVYEQYF
many | TRBJ2-3 | TRBV7-2 | . | TGTGCCAGCAGGCTCAATGAGGATACGCAGTATTTT | CASRLNEDTQYF
many | TRBJ2-7 | TRBV5-6 | . | TGTGCCAGCAGCTTGGACTTTACCTACGAGCAGTACTTC | CASSLDFTYEQYF
medium-sized | TRBJ2-7 | TRBV15 | . | TGTGCCACCAGCGACACACAAGGGAACGAGCAGTACTTC | CATSDTQGNEQYF
many | TRBJ2-3 | TRBV20-1 | . | TGCAGTGCTAGAATAGGAACCACGGATACGCAGTATTTT | CSARIGTTDTQYF
many | TRBJ2-1 | TRBV27 | TRBD2 | TGTGCCAGCAGTACCGAGCGGGAGGGCCCCTACAATGAGCAGTTCTTC | CASSTEREGPYNEQFF
many | TRBJ2-3 | TRBV7-2 | . | TGTGCCAGCAGCGACGGACTAACAGATACGCAGTATTTT | CASSDGLTDTQYF
many | TRBJ2-4 | TRBV27 | . | TGTGCCAGCAGTTTATCGTGGGCGGGTGGAGGGGAAAACATTCAGTACTTC | CASSLSWAGGGENIQYF
many | TRBJ1-1 | TRBV12-3/TRBV12-4 | . | TGTGCCAGCAGTTTTGTCGGGGGAAACACTGAAGCTTTCTTT | CASSFVGGNTEAFF
many | TRBJ2-2 | TRBV24-1 | . | TGTGCCACCAGTGATTTCCTTACCGGGGAGCTGTTTTTT | CATSDFLTGELFF
many | TRBJ1-1 | TRBV10-3 | . | TGTGCCACCAAGGGGGTCGGGGCTAACACTGAAGCTTTCTTT | CATKGVGANTEAFF
many | TRBJ2-3 | TRBV20-1 | . | TGCAGCCGTCGCCTAGGGGGGCCGGGGGGTAGAAGCACAGATACGCAGTATTTT | CSRRLGGPGGRSTDTQYF
many | TRBJ1-3 | TRBV6-1 | . | TGTGCCAGCAGGAGGGTGGCAGAAGGAAACACCATATATTTT | CASRRVAEGNTIYF
many | TRBJ2-7 | TRBV10-3 | . | TGTGCCATTAGAAAGGACCCCGAGGTCCACGAGCAGTACTTC | CAIRKDPEVHEQYF
many | TRBJ2-7 | TRBV7-2 | . | TGTGCCAGCAGCCTCGGGGGCGGGGCCCCCTACGAGCAGTACTTC | CASSLGGGAPYEQYF
many | TRBJ1-1 | TRBV29-1 | . | TGCAGCGTCTCAAGATCTCGAAGTGAAGCTTTCTTT | CSVSRSRSEAFF
many | TRBJ1-1 | TRBV20-1 | TRBD1 | TGCAGTGCTAGAGGGGTGGACAGGGGGAACACTGAAGCTTTCTTT | CSARGVDRGNTEAFF
many | TRBJ1-2 | TRBV7-2 | TRBD1 | TGTGCCAGCAGCTTAGCGGGACAGGGGAGCGGCTACACCTTC | CASSLAGQGSGYTF
many | TRBJ2-7 | TRBV20-1 | . | TGCAGTGCTAGAGAGTGGGACATCTCCTACGAGCAGTACTTC | CSAREWDISYEQYF
many | TRBJ2-7 | TRBV28 | TRBD1 | TGTGCCAGCAGGTCCGGGACAGCTAATTCCTACGAGCAGTACTTC | CASRSGTANSYEQYF
many | TRBJ2-7 | TRBV5-1 | TRBD2 | TGCGCCAGCAGCCCGGCTGGACTAGCCCTGGACGAGCAGTACTTC | CASSPAGLALDEQYF
many | TRBJ2-1 | TRBV7-6 | . | TGTGCCAGCAGCTTAGACCCCCAGTGGGGCGCCTACAATGAGCAGTTCTTC | CASSLDPQWGAYNEQFF
. | TRBJ2-7 | TRBV20-1 | . | TGCAGTGCCGCTAGGGGCGCCCTCTACGAGCAGTACTTC | CSAARGALYEQYF
few | TRBJ2-1 | TRBV7-6 | . | TGTGCCAGCAGCTTAGAAGGAGCCTGGGGGAATGAGCAGTTCTTC | CASSLEGAWGNEQFF
many | TRBJ2-6 | TRBV20-1 | . | TGCAGTGCGAAACTTCCCGGGACGGGATTTTCTGGGGCCAACGTCCTGACTTTC | CSAKLPGTGFSGANVLTF
many | TRBJ2-2 | TRBV5-1 | TRBD1 | TGCGCCAACAGCCGAGGGACAGGCCCCGCGAACACCGGGGAGCTGTTTTTT | CANSRGTGPANTGELFF
many | TRBJ2-7 | TRBV20-1 | TRBD2 | TGCAGTGCGACGGGACTAGCGGGAGAAGGGGGCGAGCAGTACTTC | CSATGLAGEGGEQYF
many | TRBJ1-2 | TRBV5-1 | . | TGCGCCAGCAGCCCGGACGGGCAAAACTATGGCTACACCTTC | CASSPDGQNYGYTF
many | TRBJ2-7 | TRBV20-1 | TRBD2 | TGCAGTGCTAGTTCCCCGGAGGGACTAGGGTACGAGCAGTACTTC | CSASSPEGLGYEQYF
many | TRBJ2-1 | TRBV3-1 | . | TGTGCCAGCAGCCAAGATCAAGGGGGATCCTACAATGAGCAGTTCTTC | CASSQDQGGSYNEQFF
once | TRBJ2-7 | TRBV20-1 | TRBD2 | TGCAGTGCTGAGGTGGGACTAGCGGGTGAGCAGTACTTC | CSAEVGLAGEQYF
many | TRBJ2-3 | TRBV20-1 | . | TGCAGTGCTAGCCGTGGGGGCCCCACAGATACGCAGTATTTT | CSASRGGPTDTQYF